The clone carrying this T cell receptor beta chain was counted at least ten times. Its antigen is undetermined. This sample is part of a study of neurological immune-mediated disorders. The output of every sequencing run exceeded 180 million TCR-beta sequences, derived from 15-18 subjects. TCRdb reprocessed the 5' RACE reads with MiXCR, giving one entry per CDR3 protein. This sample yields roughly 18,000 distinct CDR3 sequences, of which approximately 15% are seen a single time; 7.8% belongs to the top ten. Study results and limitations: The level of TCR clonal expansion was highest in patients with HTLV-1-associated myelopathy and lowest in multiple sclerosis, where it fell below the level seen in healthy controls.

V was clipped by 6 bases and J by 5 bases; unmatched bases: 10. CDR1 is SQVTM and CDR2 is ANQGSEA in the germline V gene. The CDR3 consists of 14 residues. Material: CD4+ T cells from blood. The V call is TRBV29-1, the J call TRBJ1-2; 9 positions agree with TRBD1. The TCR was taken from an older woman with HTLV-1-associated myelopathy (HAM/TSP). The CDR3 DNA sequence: TGCAGCGTGACCGGGACAGGGACCTCGTATGGCTACACCTTC. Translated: CSVTGTGTSYGYTF.